Below are 31 T cell receptor beta chains sequenced from a single sample in a study of cytomegalovirus exposure and HLA in healthy donors. TCRdb keeps only in-frame clones here, not all; method: immunoSEQ multiplex PCR. The sample lists about 76,000 clones; around 94% were seen once. The material sequenced was PBMCs. These receptors were collected from a young man in good health and CMV-seropositive.

This clone has a handful of counts. The V gene is TRBV29-1, the J gene TRBJ2-7; TRBD2 aligns across 10 bases. After removal of 4 bases from V and 3 bases from J, the junction contained 6 bases not matched to a gene. CDR3 size: 14 residues. CDR1 and CDR2 from the germline V gene are SQVTM and ANQGSEA. The CDR3 DNA follows: TGCAGCGTTGGGGGAAGCGGGAGGGACTACGAGCAGTACTTC. Translating gives CSVGGSGRDYEQYF.

About this clone: Germline and junction disagree at one end, which may indicate a read error. This chain links TRBV30 with TRBJ2-5, with D perhaps TRBD2 (5 bases). Looked up from germline, CDR1 is GTSNPN and CDR2 is SVGIG (reference sequence). The length of the CDR3 is 12 residues. The CDR3 sequence: CAWSVLGETLYF. Here the CDR3 DNA reads TGTGCCTGGAGTGTACTGGGAGAGACCCTGTACTTC.

This chain connects TRBV28 to TRBJ2-7; possibly TRBD1 for D (6 bases). The ends were cut back, 8 bases at V and 3 bases at J, with 17 bases in the middle. The CDR3 has 14 amino acids. Germline assignment: CDR1 MDHEN and CDR2 SYDVKM. The CDR3, as DNA: TGTGCCAGCGCATATCCGGGACATCTCTACGAGCAGTACTTC. It yields the protein CASAYPGHLYEQYF. The entire variable domain, with the rest obtained from reference TRBV28 and TRBJ2-7, is as follows: DVKVTQSSRYLVKRTGEKVFLECVQDMDHENMFWYRQDPGLGLRLIYFSYDVKMKEKGDIPEGYSVSREKKERFSLILESASTNQTSMYLCASAYPGHLYEQYFGPGTRLTVT.

The chain is built from TRBV7-9 and TRBJ2-7; D not certain. V lost 1 base and J lost 6, with 10 bases in between. Looked up from germline, CDR1 is SEHNR and CDR2 is FQNEAQ (reference sequence). There are 13 residues in the CDR3. The CDR3 region is CASSLDPSLEQYF. The CDR3 bases are TGTGCCAGCAGCTTAGATCCTTCCCTCGAGCAGTACTTC.

In this sample, this clone turned up once. The rearrangement joins TRBV6-5 to TRBJ2-2; 7 positions agree with TRBD2. The germline CDR1 and CDR2 sequences are MNHEY and SVGAGI. The CDR3 is made up of 13 amino acids. Germline trimming cut 8 bases from V and 4 bases from J; bases unmatched to any gene: 4. CDR3 sequence (DNA): TGTGCCAGCCGGGGGGAGGGCACCGGGGAGCTGTTTTTT. Residues: CASRGEGTGELFF.

The rearrangement links TRBV7-9 to TRBJ2-2, with 16 bases lining up with TRBD2. CDR3 length: 17 amino acids. The V gene's germline CDR1 is SEHNR and CDR2 FQNEAQ (reference sequence). The V gene end was trimmed by 5 bases and the J gene end by 5 bases; junction bases not matched to a gene: 5. In DNA form, the CDR3 reads TGTGCCAGCAGCCCGGGACTAGCGGGAGGGTGGACCGGGGAGCTGTTTTTT. This codes for CASSPGLAGGWTGELFF.

The rearrangement uses TRBV19 and TRBJ1-5; D is possibly TRBD1 (6 bases). V was shortened by 3 bases and J by 4 bases, with 16 bases between the two germline ends. The CDR3 length is 16 residues. CDR1 is LNHDA and CDR2 is SQIVND in the germline V gene (reference sequence). Here the CDR3 DNA reads TGTGCCAGTAGTATTTCCAGGGGCCTTGCTAATCAGCCCCAGCATTTT. It specifies CASSISRGLANQPQHF.

The V call is TRBV28, the J call TRBJ2-5; a weak D match, TRBD1 (5 bases). Trimming stripped 5 bases from V and 2 bases from J, with 18 bases between. The CDR3 runs to 16 residues. Germline V gene sequence: CDR1 MDHEN, CDR2 SYDVKM. Here the CDR3 reads CASSPIIWGAQETQYF. The CDR3 region has the DNA TGTGCCAGCAGTCCCATTATCTGGGGCGCGCAAGAGACCCAGTACTTC.

The chain employs TRBV5-1 and TRBJ2-1, with 9 bases fitting TRBD2. Germline-derived CDR1 and CDR2 are SGHRS and YFSETQ. The CDR3 sequence is 15 residues long. With V trimmed by 3 bases and J by 5 bases, 6 bases remained unmatched. The CDR3 region is CASSSLAGDNNEQFF. The CDR3 nucleotides are TGCGCCAGCAGCTCATTAGCGGGAGACAACAATGAGCAGTTCTTC.

This sequence joins TRBV5-1 and TRBJ2-7, with 10 bases matching TRBD2. Trimming removed 1 base from V and 0 bases from J; junction bases left unmatched: 1. Per the germline V gene, CDR1 is SGHRS and CDR2 is YFSETQ. This CDR3 region has 15 residues. CDR3 nucleotide sequence: TGCGCCAGCAGCTTGACTAGCGGGACCTCCTACGAGCAGTACTTC. It specifies CASSLTSGTSYEQYF.

The CDR3 sequence is CASSSGQGAYEQYF. CDR3 coding DNA: TGTGCCAGCAGTTCGGGACAGGGGGCTTACGAGCAGTACTTC. The V call is TRBV6-5, the J call TRBJ2-7; TRBD1 agrees at 12 bases. CDR1 and CDR2 (germline): MNHEY, SVGAGI. The CDR3 has 14 residues. With V trimmed by 4 bases and J by 4 bases, 2 bases remained unmatched.

The rearrangement joins TRBV7-9 to TRBJ1-5; 7 positions match TRBD1. V was pared by 4 bases and J by 6 bases, with 0 bases of the junction left unmatched. CDR1 is SEHNR and CDR2 is FQNEAQ in the germline V gene (reference sequence). This CDR3 is 12 amino acids long. DNA of the CDR3: TGTGCCAGCAGCTCAGGGGGTCAGCCCCAGCATTTT. Translating it yields CASSSGGQPQHF.

The chain combines TRBV14 with TRBJ2-5; TRBD1 is a possible D gene (6 bases). Per the germline V gene, CDR1 is SGHDN and CDR2 is FVKESK. The V end was cut by 1 base, the J end by 2 bases, with 11 bases between. This CDR3 spans 15 amino acids. The CDR3 DNA reads as TGTGCCAGCAGCCAAGCAGGGGCCTTACAAGAGACCCAGTACTTC. This codes for CASSQAGALQETQYF. The full variable domain, its missing parts supplied by reference TRBV14 and TRBJ2-5, is EAGVTQFPSHSVIEKGQTVTLRCDPISGHDNLYWYRRVMGKEIKFLLHFVKESKQDESGMPNNRFLAERTGGTYSTLKVQPAELEDSGVYFCASSQAGALQETQYFGPGTRLLVL.

This rearrangement joins TRBV7-9 to TRBJ1-5, with D possibly matching TRBD1 (5 bases). This CDR3 region has 14 residues. CDR1 and CDR2 (germline): SEHNR, FQNEAQ (reference sequence). V dropped 4 bases and J dropped 2 bases, with 9 bases sitting between them. The CDR3 sequence: CASSSTGGNQPQHF. The CDR3 DNA reads TGTGCCAGCAGCTCAACAGGAGGCAATCAGCCCCAGCATTTT.

This chain connects TRBV11-3 to TRBJ2-7, with 10 bases that match TRBD2. Trimming at V came to 5 bases and at J to 4 bases, leaving 5 bases not matched to a gene. Germline-derived CDR1 and CDR2 are SGHNT and YENEEA. The CDR3 has 14 amino acids. CDR3 sequence: CASSPLAGPYEQYF. DNA of the CDR3: TGTGCCAGCAGCCCACTAGCGGGACCTTACGAGCAGTACTTC. Using reference TRBV11-3 and TRBJ2-7 for the parts outside the CDR3, the full variable domain is EAGVVQSPRYKIIEKKQPVAFWCNPISGHNTLYWYLQNLGQGPELLIRYENEEAVDDSQLPKDRFSAERLKGVDSTLKIQPAELGDSAVYLCASSPLAGPYEQYFGPGTRLTVT.

The rearrangement links TRBV5-1 to TRBJ2-3; possible D gene TRBD2, 6 bases. CDR3 size: 16 residues. V lost 4 bases and J 0 bases, leaving 15 bases between the germline ends. The germline gives CDR1 SGHRS, CDR2 YFSETQ. CDR3 region: CASSGRMITSTDTQYF. The CDR3 DNA sequence: TGCGCCAGCAGCGGGAGGATGATAACTAGCACAGATACGCAGTATTTT.

The chain is built from TRBV28 and TRBJ2-1; D is ambiguous. CDR3 length equals 13 residues. Germline V gene sequence: CDR1 MDHEN, CDR2 SYDVKM. The germline V and J ends were trimmed by 3 bases and 5 bases, with 8 bases remaining between them. CDR3 nucleotide sequence: TGTGCCAGCAGTTTTGGCTCGCACAATGAGCAGTTCTTC. Protein: CASSFGSHNEQFF.

CDR3 region: CASTGLAAGELFF. CDR3 nucleotides: TGTGCCAGTACGGGACTAGCGGCCGGGGAGCTGTTTTTT. The chain has TRBV19 and TRBJ2-2; 11 bases fit TRBD2. Germline assignment: CDR1 LNHDA and CDR2 SQIVND (reference sequence). Trimming at V came to 7 bases and at J to 6 bases, leaving 1 base not matched to a gene. The CDR3 is 13 amino acids.

The chain links TRBV6-1 to TRBJ2-7, with D possibly matching TRBD2 (5 bases). Germline V gene data show CDR1 as MNHNS and CDR2 as SASEGT. The CDR3 loop spans 12 amino acids. Trimming shortened V by 7 bases and J by 11 bases, and 18 bases separated the two germline ends. The CDR3 is CASTLIGGSEYF. For the CDR3, the DNA is TGTGCCAGCACCCTGATTGGAGGATCCGAGTACTTC.

The rearrangement joins TRBV7-8 to TRBJ2-2; TRBD2 might be the D (6 bases). The CDR3 runs to 14 residues. The germline V and J ends were trimmed by 6 bases and 7 bases, with 15 bases remaining between them. The germline V gene has CDR1 SGHVS and CDR2 FQNEAQ. The CDR3 here is CASSLLGAGGELFF. DNA of the CDR3: TGTGCCAGCAGTCTGCTCGGAGCGGGCGGGGAGCTGTTTTTT.

The V and J genes are TRBV5-1 and TRBJ2-1; D possibly corresponds to TRBD1 (5 bases). Germline lookup yields CDR1 SGHRS and CDR2 YFSETQ. The CDR3 totals 16 residues. Trimming took off 1 base at V and 5 bases at J, with 16 bases between the two ends. The CDR3 loop is CASSLPVASGNNEQFF. CDR3 nucleotide sequence: TGCGCCAGCAGCTTGCCGGTCGCGTCAGGGAACAATGAGCAGTTCTTC.

The genes are TRBV5-5 and TRBJ2-5, with 10 positions matching TRBD2. Germline CDR1 reads SGHKS; CDR2 reads YYEKEE (reference sequence). There are 17 residues in the CDR3. The V gene end was trimmed by 2 bases and the J gene end by 2 bases; junction bases not matched to a gene: 9. The CDR3: CASSLGTSAGRQETQYF. CDR3 coding DNA: TGTGCCAGCAGCTTAGGGACTAGCGCAGGGAGACAAGAGACCCAGTACTTC. The variable domain in full, with the rest retrieved from reference TRBV5-5 and TRBJ2-5, is DAGVTQSPTHLIKTRGQQVTLRCSPISGHKSVSWYQQVLGQGPQFIFQYYEKEERGRGNFPDRFSARQFPNYSSELNVNALLLGDSALYLCASSLGTSAGRQETQYFGPGTRLLVL.

This clone was recorded once. The rearrangement joins TRBV5-1 to TRBJ2-7; 15 bases map to TRBD2. The CDR3 is made up of 16 amino acids. The V and J ends lost 4 bases and 8 bases, in that order; junction bases with no gene match: 10. Germline values: CDR1 SGHRS, CDR2 YFSETQ. The CDR3 here is CASSTGLAGGPLKQYF. The CDR3 DNA reads TGCGCCAGCAGCACGGGACTAGCGGGAGGACCCCTCAAGCAGTACTTC.

This clone was recorded a few times. The chain has TRBV6-4 and TRBJ2-6; possibly TRBD2 for D (5 bases). The length of the CDR3 is 16 residues. Germline V CDR1 and CDR2: MRHNA, SNTAGT. Trimming took 5 bases from V and 0 from J, leaving 11 bases between them. As DNA, the CDR3 is TGTGCCAGCAGTCCTAGCTCCTACTCTGGGGCCAACGTCCTGACTTTC. As protein: CASSPSSYSGANVLTF.

The rearrangement joins TRBV28 to TRBJ1-5, with a possible D match to TRBD1 (6 bases). Trimming removed 3 bases at V and 7 bases at J, with 10 bases between. Germline loops: CDR1 MDHEN, CDR2 SYDVKM. This CDR3 spans 13 amino acids. CDR3 residues: CASSFRGRQPQHF. CDR3 coding DNA: TGTGCCAGCAGTTTCAGGGGACGCCAGCCCCAGCATTTT.

The table lists this clone with a count of one. The rearrangement joins TRBV29-1 to TRBJ1-2, with 7 positions matching TRBD1. CDR3 length: 13 amino acids. The germline V gene encodes CDR1 SQVTM and CDR2 ANQGSEA. J lost 4 bases, V lost 5 bases, and 7 bases had no gene match. CDR3 amino acids: CSVRPGQAYGYTF. The DNA for the CDR3 is TGCAGCGTTAGACCCGGACAGGCCTATGGCTACACCTTC.

The V call is TRBV28, the J call TRBJ1-1; D may be TRBD1 (5 bases). V was cut by 5 bases and J by 3 bases, with 10 bases left in between. The germline V gene encodes CDR1 MDHEN and CDR2 SYDVKM. This CDR3 is 13 amino acids long. CDR3 residues: CASSNRQYTEAFF. In DNA form, the CDR3 reads TGTGCCAGCAGTAACCGACAGTACACTGAAGCTTTCTTT.

The chain is built from TRBV18 and TRBJ1-2; D is ambiguous. Germline V CDR1 and CDR2: KGHSH, LQKENI. V lost 3 bases, J lost 5 bases, and 13 bases lay in between. This CDR3 region has 14 residues. CDR3 nucleotide sequence: TGTGCCAGCTCACCGGCTCCGAACCCATATGGCTACACCTTC. Translating gives CASSPAPNPYGYTF.

This chain connects TRBV30 to TRBJ2-7, with D maybe TRBD1 (7 bases). Deletions cut 3 bases from V and 0 bases from J, with 9 bases between. Germline-derived CDR1 and CDR2 are GTSNPN and SVGIG (reference sequence). This CDR3 contains 13 residues. The DNA for the CDR3 is TGTGCCTGGAGGGAGGGGGCCTCCTACGAGCAGTACTTC. The encoded protein is CAWREGASYEQYF.

The chain carries TRBV27 and TRBJ2-5, with a possible D match to TRBD2 (5 bases). There are 16 residues in the CDR3. CDR1 MNHEY and CDR2 SMNVEV come from the germline V gene (reference sequence). Trimming took 3 bases from V and 4 from J, leaving 18 bases between them. The CDR3 here is CASSFSVGKALETQYF. Here the CDR3 DNA reads TGTGCCAGCAGTTTTAGCGTAGGCAAGGCCCTAGAGACCCAGTACTTC.

The genes are TRBV12-5 and TRBJ1-1; no definite D call. The CDR3 spans 15 residues. V dropped 7 bases and J dropped 1 base, with 16 bases sitting between them. Germline lookup yields CDR1 LGHNT and CDR2 FRNRAP. The CDR3 nucleotides are TGTGCTAGTGCCCAGTCTCGGCGGCAGAACACTGAAGCTTTCTTT. Residues: CASAQSRRQNTEAFF.